These 14 T cell receptor beta chains were all obtained from the same sample, sequenced in a study of blood T cell repertoires in COVID-19. Produced via immunoSEQ multiplex PCR; TCRdb's table is partial and in-frame only. The sample includes roughly 200,000 clones, about three quarters of them seen just once. Sequencing was done on a sample of peripheral blood. The source is an elderly woman with active or convalescent COVID-19.

The chain is built from TRBV5-1 and TRBJ2-7; D is unresolved. Germline lookup yields CDR1 SGHRS and CDR2 YFSETQ. The CDR3 is 14 residues long. V lost 0 bases, J lost 6 bases, and 13 bases lay in between. The CDR3 protein is CASSLESRLSEQYF. The CDR3 region has the DNA TGCGCCAGCAGCTTGGAATCGAGATTGAGCGAGCAGTACTTC.

The chain is built from TRBV5-4 and TRBJ1-2; 8 bases line up with TRBD1. Looked up from germline, CDR1 is SGHNT and CDR2 is YYREEE (reference sequence). The CDR3 runs 15 residues. The junction had 8 bases not matched to a gene; V was cut back by 5 bases and J by 2 bases. This chain's CDR3 is CASRPTAGGNYGYTF. The DNA of the CDR3 is TGTGCCAGCAGGCCAACGGCAGGGGGCAACTATGGCTACACCTTC. The whole variable domain, remainder taken from reference TRBV5-4 and TRBJ1-2, is ETGVTQSPTHLIKTRGQQVTLRCSSQSGHNTVSWYQQALGQGPQFIFQYYREEENGRGNFPPRFSGLQFPNYSSELNVNALELDDSALYLCASRPTAGGNYGYTFGSGTRLTVV.

The chain carries TRBV4-1 and TRBJ2-3; TRBD2 aligns across 10 bases. The germline V gene encodes CDR1 MGHRA and CDR2 YSYEKL. V trimming: 0 bases; J trimming: 7 bases; junction bases outside the gene matches: 7. The CDR3 length is 16 residues. The CDR3 sequence is CASSQDERGGWNTQYF. As DNA, the CDR3 is TGCGCCAGCAGCCAAGACGAGCGGGGGGGTTGGAATACGCAGTATTTT.

This clone appeared a single time. The rearrangement uses TRBV9 and TRBJ2-1; possibly TRBD2 for D (6 bases). Germline V gene lookup returns CDR1 SGDLS and CDR2 YYNGEE. CDR3 length: 13 amino acids. Trimming left V 4 bases short and J 4 bases short, with 9 bases between. CDR3 DNA: TGTGCCAGCAGCTCGGGACTGTACAATGAGCAGTTCTTC. This translates into CASSSGLYNEQFF.

CDR3 nucleotide sequence: TGCAGTGCTGACCGGGACAAGGGGCTGTTTTTT. It codes for CSADRDKGLFF. The genes are TRBV20-1 and TRBJ1-4; D might be TRBD1 (6 bases). CDR3 size: 11 residues. Germline values: CDR1 DFQATT, CDR2 SNEGSKA (reference sequence). The V gene lost 5 bases and the J gene lost 14 bases, with 15 bases spanning the gap.

The chain joins TRBV19 to TRBJ1-5; D uncertain. CDR3 length: 14 residues. Germline V lookup: CDR1 LNHDA, CDR2 SQIVND (reference sequence). The ends were cut back, 9 bases at V and 9 bases at J, with 21 bases in the middle. CDR3: CASRTTASDTPQHF. The CDR3, as DNA: TGTGCCAGCCGAACGACGGCGAGCGATACGCCCCAGCATTTT.

This chain connects TRBV15 to TRBJ2-2, with 8 bases that match TRBD2. The V and J ends lost 1 base and 1 base, in that order; junction bases with no gene match: 8. From germline, CDR1 is LNHNV and CDR2 YYDKDF (reference sequence). The CDR3 runs to 18 residues. CDR3: CATSRGGRGAKNTGELFF. CDR3 nucleotides: TGTGCCACCAGCAGAGGAGGGCGGGGGGCTAAGAACACCGGGGAGCTGTTTTTT.

About this clone itself: Germline is not matched at one junction end, which may reflect a read error. V is TRBV7-7 and J is TRBJ2-2; D remains unclear. The CDR3 is 16 residues long. Germline assignment: CDR1 SSHAT and CDR2 FNYEAQ (reference sequence). The CDR3 protein is CASSLQPPPTTGELFF. CDR3 DNA: TGTGCTAGCAGCCTACAGCCCCCTCCGACCACCGGGGAGCTGTTTTTT.

This clone was seen only once. The V gene is TRBV18, the J gene TRBJ2-4; weak D call: TRBD2 (5 bases). The V end was cut by 1 base, the J end by 2 bases, with 15 bases between. Germline-derived CDR1 and CDR2 are KGHSH and LQKENI. The CDR3 has 17 residues. As DNA, the CDR3 is TGTGCCAGCTCACCACGATTGAGGGATGACCCCAAAAACATTCAGTACTTC. It is translated as CASSPRLRDDPKNIQYF.

V gene TRBV5-4 combines with J gene TRBJ1-1; D is uncertain. There are 13 residues in the CDR3. The germline V gene has CDR1 SGHNT and CDR2 YYREEE (reference sequence). Trimming pared 4 bases from V and 2 bases from J, leaving 9 bases between. The CDR3 sequence is CASSPEINTEAFF. CDR3 sequence (DNA): TGTGCCAGCAGCCCTGAGATAAACACTGAAGCTTTCTTT.

The chain uses TRBV7-2 and TRBJ1-4, with TRBD1 identical over 7 bases. V gave up 5 bases and J gave up 6 bases; unmatched junction bases: 21. Germline V lookup: CDR1 SGHTA, CDR2 FQGNSA. CDR3 length: 19 amino acids. CDR3 coding DNA: TGTGCCAGCAGCGCGCTATATGGGGGTAGGGGGCGAGGTGATGAAAAACTGTTTTTT. It translates to CASSALYGGRGRGDEKLFF.

The chain uses TRBV11-3 and TRBJ1-6; D not resolved. The CDR3 totals 14 residues. Germline values: CDR1 SGHNT, CDR2 YENEEA. V lost 3 bases and J 9 bases, leaving 12 bases between the germline ends. CDR3 nucleotide sequence: TGTGCCAGCAGCTTGACCCGGGAGGGTTCACCCCTCCACTTT. Its protein product is CASSLTREGSPLHF.

The chain has TRBV4-1 and TRBJ2-4; perhaps TRBD1 as D (6 bases). Germline loops: CDR1 MGHRA, CDR2 YSYEKL. Trimming removed 1 base from V and 0 bases from J, with 10 bases in between. The CDR3 has 16 residues. The CDR3 sequence: CASSQGWDIAKNIQYF. CDR3 nucleotides: TGCGCCAGCAGCCAAGGCTGGGACATAGCCAAAAACATTCAGTACTTC.

The chain employs TRBV29-1 and TRBJ1-4, with D unresolved. Germline CDR1 is SQVTM and CDR2 is ANQGSEA. V shed 0 bases and J shed 13 bases, with 9 bases lying between them. CDR3 length: 11 amino acids. CDR3 bases: TGCAGCGTTGAAGAGGAGGGTATACTGTTTTTT. Its protein is CSVEEEGILFF.